This is a list of T cell receptor beta chains from one sample in a study of read filtering for tumor transcriptome and immune sequencing. TCRdb ran MiXCR on the reads and lists one entry per CDR3 protein. The repertoire holds around 140,000 distinct CDR3 sequences, with less than 15% as singletons. Source material: a population of CD138-negative cells sorted from bone marrow. The receptors derive from a donor older than 35 with multiple myeloma. Both conserved end residues are part of each CDR3. A D gene is named only where the DNA matches it firmly. Size tells how often a clone was seen (once, few, many) or the class of an expanded clone, and some rows leave it out.

clone_size: many; v_call: TRBV11-2; j_call: TRBJ1-2; cdr3_length: 14; d_call: NA; cdr3_aa: CASSLDLTDYGYTF; cdr3_nt: TGTGCCAGCAGCTTAGATTTGACAGACTATGGCTACACCTTC
clone_size: many; v_call: TRBV7-2; j_call: TRBJ2-5; cdr3_length: 13; d_call: NA; cdr3_aa: CASSTIVQETQYF; cdr3_nt: TGTGCCAGCAGCACGATTGTACAAGAGACCCAGTACTTC
clone_size: many; v_call: TRBV30; j_call: TRBJ1-2; cdr3_length: 16; d_call: NA; cdr3_aa: CAWSDFGTLTNYGYTF; cdr3_nt: TGTGCCTGGAGTGATTTTGGGACCCTGACTAACTATGGCTACACCTTC
clone_size: many; v_call: TRBV6-5; j_call: TRBJ2-3; cdr3_length: 15; d_call: NA; cdr3_aa: CASSYSATDTDTQYF; cdr3_nt: TGTGCCAGCAGTTACTCGGCGACAGACACAGATACGCAGTATTTT
clone_size: many; v_call: TRBV2; j_call: TRBJ1-3; cdr3_length: 15; d_call: NA; cdr3_aa: CASSERAGSGNTIYF; cdr3_nt: TGTGCCAGCAGTGAAAGAGCAGGCTCTGGAAACACCATATATTTT
clone_size: many; v_call: TRBV25-1; j_call: TRBJ2-1; cdr3_length: 12; d_call: NA; cdr3_aa: CASSETLREQFF; cdr3_nt: TGTGCCAGCAGTGAAACTCTTAGAGAGCAGTTCTTC
clone_size: NA; v_call: TRBV9; j_call: TRBJ2-2; cdr3_length: 16; d_call: TRBD2; cdr3_aa: CASSERSSGSLGELFF; cdr3_nt: TGTGCCAGCAGCGAGAGGTCTAGCGGGAGTCTGGGGGAGCTGTTTTTT
clone_size: many; v_call: TRBV15; j_call: TRBJ2-2; cdr3_length: 14; d_call: NA; cdr3_aa: CATSRDPRSGELFF; cdr3_nt: TGTGCCACCAGCAGAGATCCGAGGTCCGGGGAGCTGTTTTTT
clone_size: many; v_call: TRBV7-3; j_call: TRBJ2-3; cdr3_length: 12; d_call: TRBD2; cdr3_aa: CASSSGGDTQYF; cdr3_nt: TGTGCCAGCAGCTCGGGGGGAGATACGCAGTATTTT
clone_size: many; v_call: TRBV7-9; j_call: TRBJ2-3; cdr3_length: 14; d_call: NA; cdr3_aa: CASSLEAKTDTQYF; cdr3_nt: TGTGCCAGCAGCTTAGAAGCTAAAACAGATACGCAGTATTTT
clone_size: many; v_call: TRBV4-1; j_call: TRBJ1-5; cdr3_length: 16; d_call: NA; cdr3_aa: CASSQEPGRGDQPQHF; cdr3_nt: TGCGCCAGCAGCCAAGAACCCGGGCGGGGGGACCAGCCCCAGCATTTT
clone_size: many; v_call: TRBV13; j_call: TRBJ2-7; cdr3_length: 15; d_call: TRBD1; cdr3_aa: CASSPTGAFSYEQYF; cdr3_nt: TGTGCCAGCAGCCCGACAGGGGCATTCTCCTACGAGCAGTACTTC
clone_size: few; v_call: TRBV6-2/TRBV6-3; j_call: TRBJ2-1; cdr3_length: 19; d_call: TRBD2; cdr3_aa: CASRNGLAGGAIAYNEQFF; cdr3_nt: TGTGCCAGCAGAAACGGACTAGCGGGAGGGGCCATCGCCTACAATGAGCAGTTCTTC
clone_size: NA; v_call: TRBV20-1; j_call: TRBJ1-1; cdr3_length: 13; d_call: TRBD1; cdr3_aa: CSAPGQGTSEAFF; cdr3_nt: TGCAGTGCTCCCGGACAGGGGACCTCTGAAGCTTTCTTT
clone_size: many; v_call: TRBV20-1; j_call: TRBJ2-2; cdr3_length: 12; d_call: NA; cdr3_aa: CSARRGWGELFF; cdr3_nt: TGCAGTGCTAGACGGGGATGGGGGGAGCTGTTTTTT
clone_size: many; v_call: TRBV12-3/TRBV12-4; j_call: TRBJ2-2; cdr3_length: 15; d_call: NA; cdr3_aa: CASSFRADNTGELFF; cdr3_nt: TGTGCCAGCAGTTTTCGGGCGGATAACACCGGGGAGCTGTTTTTT
clone_size: many; v_call: TRBV7-6; j_call: TRBJ2-2; cdr3_length: 15; d_call: TRBD1; cdr3_aa: CASSPGQIEPGELFF; cdr3_nt: TGTGCCAGCAGCCCGGGACAGATAGAACCCGGGGAGCTGTTTTTT
clone_size: many; v_call: TRBV11-2; j_call: TRBJ1-5; cdr3_length: 14; d_call: NA; cdr3_aa: CASSLQGIYQPQHF; cdr3_nt: TGTGCCAGCAGCTTGCAGGGGATATATCAGCCCCAGCATTTT
clone_size: many; v_call: TRBV7-2; j_call: TRBJ2-5; cdr3_length: 19; d_call: TRBD2; cdr3_aa: CASSSLGLPGLAGVETQYF; cdr3_nt: TGTGCCAGCAGCTCACTAGGACTGCCGGGACTAGCGGGAGTAGAGACCCAGTACTTC
clone_size: many; v_call: TRBV10-3; j_call: TRBJ2-5; cdr3_length: 18; d_call: TRBD2; cdr3_aa: CAISEISKGLAGGETQYF; cdr3_nt: TGTGCCATCAGTGAGATCTCGAAGGGACTAGCGGGAGGCGAGACCCAGTACTTC
clone_size: many; v_call: TRBV11-2; j_call: TRBJ1-1; cdr3_length: 13; d_call: NA; cdr3_aa: CASKRTPNTEAFF; cdr3_nt: TGTGCCAGCAAAAGGACACCAAACACTGAAGCTTTCTTT
clone_size: few; v_call: TRBV18; j_call: TRBJ1-1; cdr3_length: 15; d_call: NA; cdr3_aa: CASLPLDSHNTEAFF; cdr3_nt: TGTGCCAGCTTACCCCTGGACAGCCACAACACTGAAGCTTTCTTT
clone_size: many; v_call: TRBV27; j_call: TRBJ2-1; cdr3_length: 15; d_call: TRBD1; cdr3_aa: CASSLSVQGENEQFF; cdr3_nt: TGTGCCAGCAGTTTATCTGTACAGGGGGAAAATGAGCAGTTCTTC